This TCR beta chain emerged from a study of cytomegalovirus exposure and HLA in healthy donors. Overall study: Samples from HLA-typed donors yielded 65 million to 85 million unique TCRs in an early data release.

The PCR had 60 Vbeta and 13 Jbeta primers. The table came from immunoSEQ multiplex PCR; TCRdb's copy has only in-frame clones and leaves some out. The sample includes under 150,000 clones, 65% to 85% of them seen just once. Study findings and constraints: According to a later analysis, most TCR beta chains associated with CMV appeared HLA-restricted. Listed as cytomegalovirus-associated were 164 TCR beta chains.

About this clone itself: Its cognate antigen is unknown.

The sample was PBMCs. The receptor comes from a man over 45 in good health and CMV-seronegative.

Here the CDR3 DNA reads TGTGCCAGCAGCCCCAGAAGGGGGCGGAACTATGGCTACACCTTC. Translated, it gives CASSPRRGRNYGYTF. The chain carries TRBV13 and TRBJ1-2; 7 positions match TRBD1. Germline V gives CDR1 PRHDT, CDR2 FYEKMQ (reference sequence). CDR3 length: 15 amino acids. V was pared by 5 bases and J by 2 bases, with 8 bases of the junction left unmatched.